This T cell receptor (beta chain) was retrieved from a study of long-term antiretroviral therapy in people with HIV. Study-wide findings and caveats: ART-treated samples gained diversity yet remained below transplant donor controls.

A v3.0 immunoSEQ assay was performed at survey level. Repertoires were generated with immunoSEQ multiplex PCR, while TCRdb's copy carries only in-frame clones and drops some. Of approximately 30,000 clones detected, over 80% appear once; the ten largest clones hold 9.9%. This clone was counted between two and nine times. Its target is not known. This receptor was taken from a man aged 25-40 years with HIV. The sequencing here drew on unsorted PBMCs, taken about 2.7 years after starting antiretroviral therapy.

CDR3 sequence reads: CASSSLNRGTEAFF. The CDR3 DNA follows: TGTGCCAGCAGCTCACTCAATCGGGGGACTGAAGCTTTCTTT. This sequence joins TRBV7-9 and TRBJ1-1; possibly TRBD1 for D (5 bases). Germline-derived CDR1 and CDR2 are SEHNR and FQNEAQ (reference sequence). This CDR3 comprises 14 residues. V dropped 4 bases and J dropped 5 bases, with 14 bases sitting between them.